This TCR beta chain came from a study of STAT5B mutations in CD4+ large granular lymphocyte leukemia. The CDR3 covers 13 residues. Germline-derived CDR1 and CDR2 are MNHEY and SVGAGI. V lost 5 bases and J 3 bases, leaving 11 bases between the germline ends. The assay was run at survey level. Original analysis: Lowest detectable productive clonotype frequency was 2.59 x 10-5. TCRdb's copy holds only in-frame clones and misses some; the assay was immunoSEQ multiplex PCR. V and J calls and clone size are those listed in that table; D and trimming were worked out from the DNA. The sample contains more than 30,000 clones, around 80% of which appear only once. For this clone: What it recognizes is unknown.

Study-level results: Top patient clones used TRBV06 genes more often: 8/27 versus 2/35 in controls.

J is TRBJ2-7 and V is TRBV6-5, with a weak D call TRBD1 (5 bases). The sample taken for sequencing was CD4+ T cells from blood buffy coats. The sequence derives from a human donor in good health. This chain's CDR3 is CASSPLTGYEQYF. The CDR3 DNA is TGTGCCAGCAGTCCCCTCACAGGCTACGAGCAGTACTTC.